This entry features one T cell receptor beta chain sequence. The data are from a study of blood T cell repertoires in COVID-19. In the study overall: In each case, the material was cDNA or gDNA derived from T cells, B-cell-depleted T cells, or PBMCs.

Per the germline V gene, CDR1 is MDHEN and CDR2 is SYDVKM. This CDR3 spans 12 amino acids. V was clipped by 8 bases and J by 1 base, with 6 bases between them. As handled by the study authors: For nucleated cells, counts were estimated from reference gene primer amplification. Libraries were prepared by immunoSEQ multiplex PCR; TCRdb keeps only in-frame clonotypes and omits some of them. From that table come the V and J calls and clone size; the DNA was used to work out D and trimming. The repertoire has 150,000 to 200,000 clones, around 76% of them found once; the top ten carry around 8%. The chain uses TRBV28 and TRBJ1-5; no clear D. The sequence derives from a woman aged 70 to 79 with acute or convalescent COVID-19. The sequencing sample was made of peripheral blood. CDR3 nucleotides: TGTGCCAGCCGGGAGAGCAATCAGCCCCAGCATTTT. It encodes CASRESNQPQHF.